The 8 T cell receptor beta chains reported below all come from one sample, sequenced in a study of identical twins. MiXCR, run by TCRdb on the 5' RACE reads, gives a single entry per CDR3 protein. The sample includes about 890,000 distinct CDR3 sequences, approximately 13% seen only once; the top ten take about 1.5%. This sample was also put to use in a study of yellow fever vaccine responses in identical twins.

Input material: PBMCs. All receptors derive from a woman between 18 and 29 years old in good health.

The chain joins TRBV5-1 to TRBJ2-5; D is perhaps TRBD2 (7 bases). This CDR3 is built from 16 residues. CDR1 SGHRS and CDR2 YFSETQ come from the germline V gene. The V and J ends lost 0 bases and 5 bases respectively, with 17 bases between them. As DNA, the CDR3 is TGCGCCAGCAGCTTGGTGGGGGGGGCCACGAAGGAGACCCAGTACTTC. This translates into CASSLVGGATKETQYF. The entire variable domain, with the rest obtained from reference TRBV5-1 and TRBJ2-5, is as follows: KAGVTQTPRYLIKTRGQQVTLSCSPISGHRSVSWYQQTPGQGLQFLFEYFSETQRNKGNFPGRFSGRQFSNSRSEMNVSTLELGDSALYLCASSLVGGATKETQYFGPGTRLLVL.

The chain recombines TRBV27 with TRBJ1-1; D is uncertain. The germline CDR1 and CDR2 sequences are MNHEY and SMNVEV (reference sequence). CDR3 length equals 11 residues. Trimming removed 6 bases at V and 11 bases at J, with 13 bases between. CDR3 DNA: TGTGCCAGCAGATCTTCTTTGAGGGCTTTCTTT. This translates into CASRSSLRAFF.

This chain joins TRBV6-1 and TRBJ2-3; maybe TRBD2 (6 bases). This CDR3 is built from 17 residues. The germline V and J ends were trimmed by 6 bases and 7 bases, with 26 bases remaining between them. Germline CDR1 and CDR2: MNHNS and SASEGT. Here the CDR3 reads CASRPAPTSRGMNTQYF. In nucleotides, the CDR3 is TGTGCCAGCAGACCCGCCCCAACTAGCCGGGGGATGAATACGCAGTATTTT.

The V gene is TRBV29-1, the J gene TRBJ2-1, with D possibly matching TRBD1 (5 bases). Between the trimmed V and J ends, which lost 5 bases and 0 bases, there was a span of 14 bases. CDR1 is SQVTM and CDR2 is ANQGSEA in the germline V gene. The CDR3 extends over 15 amino acids. CDR3 region: CSVPRESSSYNEQFF. The CDR3, as DNA: TGCAGCGTTCCCAGGGAATCCAGCTCCTACAATGAGCAGTTCTTC.

The chain is built from TRBV6-5 and TRBJ1-2, with TRBD1 identical over 7 bases. CDR1 and CDR2 from the germline V gene are MNHEY and SVGAGI. CDR3 size: 18 residues. J gave up 5 bases and V 0 bases, and 15 bases lay outside the gene matches. This chain's CDR3 is CASSYSFTGEASRYGYTF. The CDR3 DNA reads as TGTGCCAGCAGTTACTCTTTTACAGGGGAAGCCTCTAGGTATGGCTACACCTTC.

This clonotype was found a few times. This chain links TRBV3-1 with TRBJ1-5, with a weak D call TRBD1 (6 bases). The V gene's germline CDR1 is LGHDT and CDR2 YNNKEL (reference sequence). The CDR3 is 15 residues long. With 3 bases removed from V and 3 bases from J, the gap between germline ends came to 12 bases. CDR3 protein: CASSQGSGVNQPQHF. The CDR3, as DNA: TGTGCCAGCAGCCAGGGCTCAGGGGTCAATCAGCCCCAGCATTTT.

CDR3 DNA sequence: TGTGCCAGCAGTGCGGAGGCTTTGGACACTGAAGCTTTCTTT. This translates into CASSAEALDTEAFF. V is TRBV2 and J is TRBJ1-1; D unresolved. The CDR3 is 14 residues long. V was clipped by 4 bases and J by 3 bases, with 12 bases between them. CDR1 SNHLY and CDR2 FYNNEI come from the germline V gene.

There are many counts of this clonotype. The chain has TRBV6-1 and TRBJ1-1; 9 bases are a match to TRBD1. This CDR3 spans 13 amino acids. V gave up 6 bases and J gave up 3 bases; unmatched junction bases: 2. The germline gives CDR1 MNHNS, CDR2 SASEGT. The CDR3 nucleotides read TGTGCCAGCAGCGGACAGGGGCACACTGAAGCTTTCTTT. Amino acid sequence: CASSGQGHTEAFF.